This T cell receptor (beta chain) was sequenced in a study of T cells in Graves' hyperthyroidism and ophthalmopathy. Study outcomes and limitations: Most thyroid clonotypes with frequency above 0.001 were detected in blood.

Amplification of TCR beta CDR3 regions was performed using RNA transcripts as template. Carried out on the TCR CDR3, a first-round RT-PCR used the HTBI primer set. TCRdb reanalysed the multiplex PCR reads using MiXCR and keeps one entry per CDR3 protein. The table shows 300,000 to 500,000 distinct CDR3 sequences, with under 15% occurring only once. The CDR3 extends over 16 amino acids. CDR1 MDHEN and CDR2 SYDVKM come from the germline V gene. Unmatched junction bases numbered 8, after V lost 3 bases and J lost 6 bases. A few counts support this clonotype. The antigen is undetermined. The rearrangement uses TRBV28 and TRBJ2-2; 9 nucleotides align to TRBD2. The sequencing input was blood. The sequence was collected from a young woman with Graves' hyperthyroidism. The CDR3 loop is CASSFSSGITSGELFF. CDR3 sequence (DNA): TGTGCCAGCAGTTTTTCTAGCGGGATTACATCCGGGGAGCTGTTTTTT. The full variable domain, in which reference TRBV28 and TRBJ2-2 provide the parts outside the CDR3, is DVKVTQSSRYLVKRTGEKVFLECVQDMDHENMFWYRQDPGLGLRLIYFSYDVKMKEKGDIPEGYSVSREKKERFSLILESASTNQTSMYLCASSFSSGITSGELFFGEGSRLTVL.